These 12 T cell receptor beta chains share one sample of origin, sequenced in a study of CD8 T cells in ankylosing spondylitis. Overall study findings and caveats: Characteristic of ankylosing spondylitis blood, it appeared, was a TCR beta motif comprising several highly homologous variants.

Each CDR3 protein gets one entry after TCRdb re-called the 5' RACE reads with MiXCR. The sample consists of some 400,000 distinct CDR3 sequences, around 20% of them appearing once. Their specific antigens are unknown. Sequencing was carried out using blood, either unsorted or a sorted T cell fraction (not recorded which). The receptor source for this set is a male donor with ankylosing spondylitis.

The rearrangement joins TRBV7-2 to TRBJ2-7; 11 positions agree with TRBD1. Germline assignment: CDR1 SGHTA and CDR2 FQGNSA. The V and J ends lost 5 bases and 7 bases, in that order; junction bases with no gene match: 7. The CDR3 loop spans 14 amino acids. DNA for the CDR3: TGTGCCAGCAGCCCGAGGACAGGGGGCCTGGAGCAGTACTTC. It is translated as CASSPRTGGLEQYF.

This clonotype was seen a handful of times. The chain employs TRBV3-1 and TRBJ2-5, with D uncertain. This CDR3 spans 12 amino acids. V was trimmed by 0 bases and J by 4 bases, leaving 3 bases between them. Germline V gives CDR1 LGHDT, CDR2 YNNKEL (reference sequence). The CDR3 loop is CASSQEIETQYF. DNA for the CDR3: TGTGCCAGCAGCCAAGAAATAGAGACCCAGTACTTC.

This clonotype was counted between two and nine times. J is TRBJ2-5 and V is TRBV2, with D possibly being TRBD1 or TRBD2 (5 bases each). Germline-derived CDR1 and CDR2 are SNHLY and FYNNEI. This CDR3 has 14 residues. V lost 7 bases and J 4 bases, leaving 16 bases between the germline ends. The CDR3 region is CASTRGRGVETQYF. The CDR3 nucleotides are TGTGCCAGCACCCGAGGTCGAGGGGTAGAGACCCAGTACTTC.

The chain joins TRBV11-2 to TRBJ1-3, with a tentative D call TRBD1 (5 bases). CDR3 length: 16 amino acids. Trimming took 3 bases from V and 4 from J, leaving 16 bases between them. CDR1 SGHAT and CDR2 FQNNGV come from the germline V gene. CDR3 bases: TGTGCCAGCAGCTTGTTGCGACAGCAATCGGGAAACACCATATATTTT. It specifies CASSLLRQQSGNTIYF.

As DNA, the CDR3 is TGTGCCAGCAGCCTAATCTCGGGGGGAGGGTACGAGCAGTACTTC. Encoded protein: CASSLISGGGYEQYF. The rearrangement links TRBV7-3 to TRBJ2-7; 7 bases fit TRBD2. The CDR3 runs 15 residues. J was trimmed by 4 bases and V by 5 bases; bases with no gene match: 11. The germline V gene encodes CDR1 SGHTA and CDR2 FQGTGA.

V and J are TRBV3-1 and TRBJ2-7, with a weak D call TRBD2 (6 bases). Trimming took off 1 base at V and 0 bases at J, with 10 bases between the two ends. The germline V gene has CDR1 LGHDT and CDR2 YNNKEL (reference sequence). CDR3 length equals 15 residues. The CDR3 DNA follows: TGTGCCAGCAGCCAAGCGGGGACTTACTCCTACGAGCAGTACTTC. Its protein is CASSQAGTYSYEQYF.

This chain connects TRBV24-1 to TRBJ2-3; TRBD1 matches 9 bases. Germline values: CDR1 KGHDR, CDR2 SFDVKD. This CDR3 is 15 amino acids long. Trimming took 2 bases from V and 6 from J; bases not matched to a gene: 5. The CDR3 DNA is TGTGCCACCAGTGATTCGGGGACAGGGAGCGATACGCAGTATTTT. As protein: CATSDSGTGSDTQYF.

This chain connects TRBV24-1 to TRBJ2-1, with 7 bases fitting TRBD1. V shed 6 bases, J shed 7 bases, and the junction held 8 bases outside the gene matches. Germline V gene sequence: CDR1 KGHDR, CDR2 SFDVKD. There are 14 residues in the CDR3. CDR3 residues: CATSPGQNWNEQFF. CDR3 DNA: TGTGCCACCAGTCCGGGACAGAACTGGAATGAGCAGTTCTTC.

This clonotype has just a few counts. J is TRBJ1-5 and V is TRBV29-1, with D unclear. Trimming cost V 4 bases and J 4 bases, with 17 bases left between them. The CDR3 has 15 residues. Germline assignment: CDR1 SQVTM and CDR2 ANQGSEA. CDR3 region: CSVAGEAGFNQPQHF. As DNA, the CDR3 is TGCAGCGTTGCTGGAGAGGCGGGATTTAATCAGCCCCAGCATTTT.

There are a few counts of this clonotype. The chain couples TRBV29-1 to TRBJ2-2; 9 bases line up with TRBD2. This CDR3 contains 14 residues. Germline V gene data show CDR1 as SQVTM and CDR2 as ANQGSEA. V lost 6 bases and J lost 3; bases outside the gene matches: 5. CDR3 region: CSVPTSGHTGELFF. The CDR3 nucleotides read TGCAGCGTGCCGACTAGCGGCCACACCGGGGAGCTGTTTTTT.

The chain is built from TRBV12-3 or TRBV12-4 and TRBJ1-6; no clear D. V lost 7 bases and J lost 7, with 14 bases in between. This CDR3 is 14 amino acids long. CDR3 protein: CASTRGVTNSPLHF. The DNA for the CDR3 is TGTGCCAGCACCCGTGGTGTTACGAATTCACCCCTCCACTTT.

The chain joins TRBV29-1 to TRBJ2-5; no clear D. The CDR3 totals 12 residues. Trimming removed 4 bases at V and 1 base at J, with 7 bases between. The germline V gene encodes CDR1 SQVTM and CDR2 ANQGSEA. CDR3 DNA sequence: TGCAGCGTTGGCTCCGGCCAAGAGACCCAGTACTTC. As protein: CSVGSGQETQYF.